This TCR beta chain was identified in a study of T-cell memory formation after mild COVID-19. Study-wide context: Largely, TCR clusters stayed within a single donor.

From germline, CDR1 is SGHRS and CDR2 YFSETQ. There are 18 residues in the CDR3. The ends lost 4 bases at V and 0 bases at J; junction bases unmatched: 7. Researchers used 5'RACE with constant-segment primers to make TCR alpha and TCR beta cDNA libraries that carry sample barcodes and UMIs. TCRdb used MiXCR to reprocess the 5' RACE reads, holding one entry per CDR3 protein. The sample yields 250,000 or so distinct CDR3 sequences, roughly 18% seen once. Study results and limitations: The study detected some responding clones in pre-infection memory, suggesting cross-reactive memory joined.

Remarks on this clonotype: Its antigen remains unknown.

The sample taken for sequencing was PBMCs or a T cell subset sorted from them (not recorded which). This TCR derives from a man aged 18 to 30 who had mild COVID-19 (a few samples of this study predate the infection). Cell type and time point are not known. J is TRBJ2-3 and V is TRBV5-1; 14 positions agree with TRBD2. CDR3 coding DNA: TGCGCCAGCAGCAGGACTAGCGGGGGGAGAACTAGCACAGATACGCAGTATTTT. It is translated as CASSRTSGGRTSTDTQYF.